One and the same sample provided the 29 T cell receptor beta chains below, sequenced in a study of T cells in Graves' hyperthyroidism and ophthalmopathy. There were TCR beta CDR3 regions amplified from RNA transcripts. HTBI primers were used for first-round RT-PCR of the TCR CDR3. MiXCR, run by TCRdb on the multiplex PCR reads, gives a single entry per CDR3 protein. The sample contains approximately 250,000 distinct CDR3 sequences, over 20% of which appear only once. Sequencing was carried out using blood. These receptors were taken from a woman aged 40 to 50 with Graves' ophthalmopathy.

The rearrangement joins TRBV11-2 to TRBJ2-7; no clear D gene. Germline V lookup: CDR1 SGHAT, CDR2 FQNNGV. Trimming shortened V by 8 bases and J by 12 bases, and 11 bases separated the two germline ends. CDR3 length: 9 amino acids. The CDR3 DNA is TGTGCCAGCGGGGATAACCCGTACTTC. Protein product: CASGDNPYF.

This clonotype was recorded at least ten times. The V call is TRBV28, the J call TRBJ2-5, with 7 bases fitting TRBD2. V was clipped by 6 bases and J by 1 base; unmatched bases: 8. The germline CDR1 and CDR2 sequences are MDHEN and SYDVKM. The CDR3 is 15 residues long. The CDR3 here is CASRGSSGGQETQYF. In DNA form, the CDR3 reads TGTGCCAGCAGAGGTTCTAGCGGAGGCCAAGAGACCCAGTACTTC.

This clonotype was observed at least ten times. The CDR3 DNA reads TGTGCCAGCAGTGAAGGAAGCAACCCTAGCACAGATACGCAGTATTTT. Protein: CASSEGSNPSTDTQYF. The rearrangement joins TRBV6-1 to TRBJ2-3; D is undetermined. Germline V lookup: CDR1 MNHNS, CDR2 SASEGT. Trimming removed 1 base at V and 0 bases at J, with 11 bases between. The CDR3 runs 16 residues.

This clonotype has at least ten counts. This sequence joins TRBV6-5 and TRBJ2-7; D is uncertain. This CDR3 comprises 14 residues. V gave up 2 bases and J gave up 2 bases, with 10 bases separating them. Per germline, CDR1 MNHEY and CDR2 SVGAGI. The CDR3 here is CASSYIASPYEQYF. The CDR3 DNA reads TGTGCCAGCAGTTACATTGCGTCGCCCTACGAGCAGTACTTC.

This chain uses TRBV7-2 with TRBJ1-1; TRBD1 is a possible D gene (5 bases). The germline V gene encodes CDR1 SGHTA and CDR2 FQGNSA. Trimming left V 5 bases short and J 7 bases short, with 17 bases between. This CDR3 has 14 residues. CDR3 protein: CASSPLLGVGEAFF. The DNA of the CDR3 is TGTGCCAGCAGCCCACTCTTAGGGGTTGGTGAAGCTTTCTTT.

This clonotype was observed many times. V gene TRBV7-2 combines with J gene TRBJ2-7, with D possibly being TRBD2 (5 bases). Germline V CDR1 and CDR2: SGHTA, FQGNSA. The CDR3 is 14 residues long. The germline V and J ends were trimmed by 2 bases and 1 base, with 9 bases remaining between them. The CDR3 nucleotides are TGTGCCAGCAGCTTAAATCCGGGATCCTACGAGCAGTACTTC. Its translation: CASSLNPGSYEQYF.

There are many counts of this clonotype. This sequence joins TRBV7-3 and TRBJ2-5, with a possible D match to TRBD1 (5 bases). The germline V gene has CDR1 SGHTA and CDR2 FQGTGA. Trimming stripped 2 bases from V and 2 bases from J, with 12 bases between. The CDR3 contains 15 residues. The chain's CDR3 is CASSLQGTWQETQYF. The CDR3 DNA sequence: TGTGCCAGCAGCTTACAGGGAACTTGGCAAGAGACCCAGTACTTC.

This clonotype was counted many times. The chain couples TRBV5-5 to TRBJ2-5; no clear D gene. This CDR3 has 14 amino acids. CDR1 is SGHKS, CDR2 YYEKEE, per germline (reference sequence). With 0 bases removed from V and 0 bases from J, the gap between germline ends came to 6 bases. The CDR3 here is CASSLDANQETQYF. The CDR3 coding sequence is TGTGCCAGCAGCTTGGACGCCAACCAAGAGACCCAGTACTTC. The whole variable domain, filled in from reference TRBV5-5 and TRBJ2-5, reads DAGVTQSPTHLIKTRGQQVTLRCSPISGHKSVSWYQQVLGQGPQFIFQYYEKEERGRGNFPDRFSARQFPNYSSELNVNALLLGDSALYLCASSLDANQETQYFGPGTRLLVL.

V and J are TRBV11-2 and TRBJ2-7; no definite D call. This CDR3 spans 15 amino acids. Trimming removed 5 bases from V and 1 base from J, with 15 bases in between. The germline gives CDR1 SGHAT, CDR2 FQNNGV. CDR3 nucleotides: TGTGCCAGCAGCCCCGGTGGCACGCCATCCTACGAGCAGTACTTC. Encoded protein: CASSPGGTPSYEQYF.

This clonotype was picked up many times. The chain employs TRBV3-1 and TRBJ1-2; the D gene is possibly TRBD1 (5 bases). The CDR3 runs to 14 residues. Looked up from germline, CDR1 is LGHDT and CDR2 is YNNKEL (reference sequence). The ends were cut back, 4 bases at V and 1 base at J, with 10 bases in the middle. The CDR3 region is CASSPSQGNYGYTF. The DNA for the CDR3 is TGTGCCAGCAGCCCTTCGCAGGGTAACTATGGCTACACCTTC.

In this sample, this clonotype turned up many times. CDR3 region: CASSFRGLAGGGYEQYF. The CDR3, as DNA: TGTGCCAGCAGTTTCCGGGGACTAGCGGGAGGGGGCTACGAGCAGTACTTC. The chain uses TRBV28 and TRBJ2-7; 16 bases agree with TRBD2. The V and J ends lost 3 bases and 3 bases, in that order; junction bases with no gene match: 5. The CDR3 consists of 17 residues. Germline CDR1 MDHEN, CDR2 SYDVKM.

This clonotype has at least ten counts. The chain carries TRBV30 and TRBJ1-1; tentative D call: TRBD1 (5 bases). The V and J ends lost 0 bases and 0 bases respectively, with 11 bases between them. Per germline, CDR1 GTSNPN and CDR2 SVGIG (reference sequence). The CDR3 length is 15 residues. CDR3 DNA sequence: TGTGCCTGGAGTGTCCGTCAGGGTGTGAACACTGAAGCTTTCTTT. Its translation is CAWSVRQGVNTEAFF. The variable domain in full, with the rest retrieved from reference TRBV30 and TRBJ1-1, is SQTIHQWPATLVQPVGSPLSLECTVEGTSNPNLYWYRQAAGRGLQLLFYSVGIGQISSEVPQNLSASRPQDRQFILSSKKLLLSDSGFYLCAWSVRQGVNTEAFFGQGTRLTVV.

The sample holds a few counts of this clonotype. The V and J genes are TRBV6-5 and TRBJ2-7; possible D gene TRBD2, 5 bases. The V gene's germline CDR1 is MNHEY and CDR2 SVGAGI. Trimming removed 0 bases from V and 6 bases from J, with 18 bases in between. CDR3 size: 16 residues. The CDR3 bases are TGTGCCAGCAGTTACTCGTTCGGGGAGATCGTGGGCGAGCAGTACTTC. Its translation is CASSYSFGEIVGEQYF.

This clonotype has just a few counts. The CDR3 here is CASRTSGQGETQYF. In DNA form, the CDR3 reads TGTGCCAGCAGAACATCGGGACAGGGGGAGACCCAGTACTTC. The chain links TRBV6-1 to TRBJ2-5, with TRBD1 matching 10 bases. Trimming removed 6 bases from V and 5 bases from J; junction bases left unmatched: 6. The CDR3 contains 14 residues. The germline V gene has CDR1 MNHNS and CDR2 SASEGT.

This clonotype was seen repeatedly, ten times or more. The chain joins TRBV19 to TRBJ1-2; D gene unclear. V was clipped by 6 bases and J by 2 bases, with 19 bases between them. Germline V gives CDR1 LNHDA, CDR2 SQIVND (reference sequence). The CDR3 extends over 16 amino acids. The CDR3 loop is CASSPAGLNGNYGYTF. In nucleotides, the CDR3 is TGTGCCAGTAGCCCAGCTGGGTTAAACGGAAACTATGGCTACACCTTC.

CDR3 residues: CASSPSGSGTYEQYF. CDR3 coding DNA: TGTGCCAGCAGCCCTAGCGGGAGCGGTACCTACGAGCAGTACTTC. The genes are TRBV11-2 and TRBJ2-7; 10 nucleotides match TRBD2. Germline V gives CDR1 SGHAT, CDR2 FQNNGV. The length of the CDR3 is 15 residues. V was clipped by 5 bases and J by 2 bases; unmatched bases: 6.

This clonotype came up many times. This chain uses TRBV5-1 with TRBJ1-6; D not resolved. V shed 0 bases and J shed 7 bases, with 11 bases lying between them. CDR1 SGHRS and CDR2 YFSETQ come from the germline V gene. This CDR3 contains 15 residues. The CDR3 region has the DNA TGCGCCAGCAGCTTGGCCGGCAGAGGGAATTCACCCCTCCACTTT. Encoded protein: CASSLAGRGNSPLHF.

This clonotype was seen ten or more times. This chain connects TRBV2 to TRBJ1-5; D remains unclear. Germline CDR1 and CDR2: SNHLY and FYNNEI. The V end was cut by 11 bases, the J end by 4 bases, with 15 bases between. The CDR3 totals 13 residues. CDR3 amino acids: CAGGQGGNQPQHF. Written as DNA, the CDR3 is TGTGCCGGCGGTCAAGGAGGGAATCAGCCCCAGCATTTT.

This clonotype was seen ten or more times. The V gene is TRBV29-1, the J gene TRBJ2-2; 9 nucleotides align to TRBD2. The length of the CDR3 is 13 residues. The trim removed 5 bases at V and 5 bases at J, leaving 3 bases unmatched. Per germline, CDR1 SQVTM and CDR2 ANQGSEA. Here the CDR3 reads CSVRTSDTGELFF. The CDR3 region has the DNA TGCAGCGTTCGGACTAGCGATACCGGGGAGCTGTTTTTT.

This chain joins TRBV7-2 and TRBJ2-7; unclear D gene. Germline CDR1 SGHTA, CDR2 FQGNSA. V was pared by 8 bases and J by 6 bases, with 11 bases between. This CDR3 comprises 11 residues. CDR3 sequence reads: CASSRFGEQYF. The CDR3 DNA is TGTGCCAGCTCTCGTTTCGGCGAGCAGTACTTC. The full variable domain, rest sourced from reference TRBV7-2 and TRBJ2-7, is GAGVSQSPSNKVTEKGKDVELRCDPISGHTALYWYRQSLGQGLEFLIYFQGNSAPDKSGLPSDRFSAERTGGSVSTLTIQRTQQEDSAVYLCASSRFGEQYFGPGTRLTVT.

The chain uses TRBV12-3 or TRBV12-4 and TRBJ2-7; D gene ambiguous. The CDR3 is 14 residues long. V was shortened by 1 base and J by 1 base, with 8 bases between the two germline ends. The CDR3: CASSLVPHSYEQYF. The CDR3, as DNA: TGTGCCAGCAGTTTAGTACCCCATTCCTACGAGCAGTACTTC.

This clonotype was counted many times. DNA for the CDR3: TGTGCCAGCATGGAGGGGTGGAACTATGGCTACACCTTC. Translated: CASMEGWNYGYTF. J is TRBJ1-2 and V is TRBV28; D might be TRBD1 (5 bases). The germline CDR1 and CDR2 sequences are MDHEN and SYDVKM. The length of the CDR3 is 13 residues. V was cut by 7 bases and J by 2 bases, with 11 bases left in between.

This clonotype was picked up many times. The chain is built from TRBV2 and TRBJ2-7; a possible D gene is TRBD1 (5 bases). The CDR3 totals 14 residues. CDR1 and CDR2 from the germline V gene are SNHLY and FYNNEI. V lost 2 bases and J lost 5, with 13 bases in between. The CDR3 DNA reads TGTGCCAGCAGTGAAATCGACAGTGGCAACGAGCAGTACTTC. Amino acids: CASSEIDSGNEQYF.

This clonotype came up many times. This chain joins TRBV20-1 and TRBJ2-2, with no clear D. The CDR3 is 15 amino acids. Germline assignment: CDR1 DFQATT and CDR2 SNEGSKA (reference sequence). The V gene lost 3 bases and the J gene lost 2 bases, with 13 bases spanning the gap. This CDR3 is CSASHFRANTGELFF. The CDR3 DNA follows: TGCAGTGCTAGTCACTTTCGGGCAAACACCGGGGAGCTGTTTTTT.

The table lists this clonotype with many counts. As DNA, the CDR3 is TGCAGCGTTGGTGGGTTTGGGGACACTGAAGCTTTCTTT. This encodes CSVGGFGDTEAFF. The V gene is TRBV29-1, the J gene TRBJ1-1, with D uncertain. The CDR3 is made up of 13 amino acids. Trimming removed 4 bases from V and 3 bases from J, with 12 bases in between. CDR1 SQVTM and CDR2 ANQGSEA come from the germline V gene.

J is TRBJ1-1 and V is TRBV11-2; 7 nucleotides match TRBD1. This CDR3 has 16 amino acids. In germline, CDR1 is SGHAT, CDR2 FQNNGV. The V and J ends lost 1 base and 4 bases, in that order; junction bases with no gene match: 9. CDR3 residues: CASSLGGQRTATEAFF. The CDR3 DNA sequence: TGTGCCAGCAGCTTAGGGGGACAGCGAACCGCCACTGAAGCTTTCTTT.

This clonotype was recorded at least ten times. The chain has TRBV6-5 and TRBJ1-2; the D is unclear. This CDR3 contains 13 residues. V lost 2 bases, J lost 2 bases, and 6 bases lay in between. CDR1 and CDR2 from the germline V gene are MNHEY and SVGAGI. The CDR3 is CASSYGQNYGYTF. The CDR3 DNA follows: TGTGCCAGCAGTTACGGCCAGAACTATGGCTACACCTTC.

This clonotype was picked up many times. The chain is built from TRBV9 and TRBJ1-2, with unresolved D. This CDR3 has 15 amino acids. CDR1 and CDR2 (germline): SGDLS, YYNGEE. V lost 3 bases, J lost 5 bases, and 17 bases lay in between. This CDR3 reads CASSATRSTPYGYTF. CDR3 coding DNA: TGTGCCAGCAGCGCCACCCGTAGCACCCCTTATGGCTACACCTTC.

There are many counts of this clonotype. J is TRBJ2-6 and V is TRBV2, with 9 bases that match TRBD1. CDR1 and CDR2 (germline): SNHLY, FYNNEI. This CDR3 has 17 residues. Trimming removed 6 bases from V and 4 bases from J; junction bases left unmatched: 10. The CDR3 nucleotides read TGTGCCAGCAGCCCGGGACAGGGTAGAGACGGGGCCAACGTCCTGACTTTC. Translating it yields CASSPGQGRDGANVLTF.